These 8 T cell receptor beta chains were all obtained from the same sample, sequenced in a study of control samples from healthy donors and cancer patients. The assay was immunoSEQ multiplex PCR, and TCRdb's table has in-frame clones only and misses some. Here the sample spans about 140,000 clones, about 90% being singletons. The sample consisted of blood. The receptors stem from a man aged 18 to 29 in good health.

The rearrangement links TRBV3-1 (or the pseudogene TRBV3-2) to TRBJ1-1; D perhaps matches TRBD1 (6 bases). CDR1 and CDR2 from the germline V gene are LGHDT and YNNKEL (reference sequence). CDR3 length equals 12 residues. Trimming cost V 8 bases and J 3 bases, with 10 bases left between them. The CDR3 DNA reads TGTGCCAGCTCTAGGGGGGACACTGAAGCTTTCTTT. Protein: CASSRGDTEAFF.

CDR3 nucleotides: TGTGCTAGTGGGAAGACAGGGATCGGATCTAGCAATCAGCCCCAGCATTTT. Translating gives CASGKTGIGSSNQPQHF. This chain uses TRBV12-5 with TRBJ1-5, with 7 bases identical to TRBD1. Germline CDR1 reads LGHNT; CDR2 reads FRNRAP. The CDR3 consists of 17 residues. V was pared by 6 bases and J by 0 bases, with 11 bases of the junction left unmatched.

This chain joins TRBV15 and TRBJ1-1; D not certain. The CDR3 consists of 13 residues. Germline V gives CDR1 LNHNV, CDR2 YYDKDF (reference sequence). V lost 8 bases, J lost 1 base, and 11 bases lay in between. The CDR3, as DNA: TGTGCCACCGCCGTCCGGTGGAACACTGAAGCTTTCTTT. Its protein product is CATAVRWNTEAFF.

This clone was seen a single time. This chain links TRBV11-2 with TRBJ2-1, with TRBD1 matching over 7 bases. J gave up 2 bases and V 8 bases, and 6 bases lay outside the gene matches. This CDR3 spans 14 amino acids. Germline CDR1 reads SGHAT; CDR2 reads FQNNGV. The CDR3 DNA reads as TGTGCCAGCCACAGGGGTTTTACCTACAATGAGCAGTTCTTC. It is translated as CASHRGFTYNEQFF.

CDR3 DNA: TGTGCCAGCAGTGTTGGGCAGCCCCAGCATTTT. Its protein product is CASSVGQPQHF. The chain carries TRBV12-3 or TRBV12-4 and TRBJ1-5; D is ambiguous. Trimming pared 5 bases from V and 7 bases from J, leaving 6 bases between. The CDR3 loop spans 11 amino acids.

This chain connects TRBV10-3 to TRBJ2-7; D gene unclear. The V gene's germline CDR1 is ENHRY and CDR2 SYGVKD. Between the trimmed V and J ends, which lost 0 bases and 7 bases, there was a span of 4 bases. The length of the CDR3 is 11 residues. DNA for the CDR3: TGTGCCATCAGTGAGTCGGGAGAGCAGTACTTC. This translates into CAISESGEQYF.

DNA of the CDR3: TGTGCCAGCAGCGAAACCGGGACAGGGGGGTACGAGCAGTACTTC. Residues: CASSETGTGGYEQYF. The J gene is TRBJ2-7, the V gene TRBV25-1, with 11 bases aligning to TRBD1. CDR1 MGHDK and CDR2 SYGVNS come from the germline V gene. V trimming: 6 bases; J trimming: 4 bases; junction bases outside the gene matches: 8. The CDR3 is made up of 15 amino acids.

The rearrangement uses TRBV12-3 or TRBV12-4 and TRBJ1-2; the D gene is possibly TRBD1 (6 bases). V lost 4 bases, J lost 6 bases, and 9 bases lay in between. This CDR3 is 12 amino acids long. CDR3 loop: CASSSQGDGYTF. The CDR3 DNA sequence: TGTGCCAGCAGTTCACAGGGAGATGGCTACACCTTC.